One T cell receptor beta chain is described in this entry. TCRdb called the RT-PCR reads again in MiXCR, with one record for every CDR3 protein. The top ten clones hold approximately 5.9% of a sample with roughly 880,000 distinct CDR3 sequences, more than 15% of them seen once. This sample was included in a study of patients and donors after allogeneic stem cell transplantation. The CDR3 is made up of 18 amino acids. The ends lost 4 bases at V and 0 bases at J; junction bases unmatched: 6. The germline V gene encodes CDR1 SGHDT and CDR2 YYEEEE. The receptor's source is a human donor who was either an allogeneic HSCT recipient or a stem cell or donor lymphocyte infusion donor (not recorded which). It is not recorded whose cells these are; they may come from a transplant donor. Material: blood, either unsorted or a sorted T cell fraction (not recorded which). The chain combines TRBV5-6 with TRBJ2-1, with 14 positions matching TRBD2. The CDR3 bases are TGTGCCAGCAGCGAGACTAGCGGGGGGGACAGCTCCTACAATGAGCAGTTCTTC. It yields the protein CASSETSGGDSSYNEQFF.